This T cell receptor (beta chain) was profiled in a study of CD8 T cells in ankylosing spondylitis. In the case of this clonotype: Antigen unknown.

The CDR3 length is 17 residues. Trimming removed 1 base at V and 4 bases at J, with 17 bases between. Per the germline V gene, CDR1 is SGHAT and CDR2 is FQNNGV. Quantitative 5'-RACE was performed with molecular barcodes, and it yielded the TCR beta libraries. TCRdb re-analysed the 5' RACE reads in MiXCR, keeping a single row per CDR3 protein. The sample records more than 150,000 distinct CDR3 sequences, around 10% being singletons. Overall study findings and caveats: Prior literature has documented some motif variants in synovial fluid and blood from reactive arthritis. CD8+ disease-linked clones were present at relatively low frequencies in blood.

The sequencing input was blood, either unsorted or a sorted T cell fraction (not recorded which). The source is a male donor with ankylosing spondylitis or in good health (not recorded which). J is TRBJ2-1 and V is TRBV11-2, with D possibly TRBD2 on 6 matching bases. The CDR3, as DNA: TGTGCCAGCAGCTTAGTGATCGTCGGGAGAAGGTACAATGAGCAGTTCTTC. Protein product: CASSLVIVGRRYNEQFF.